The clone carrying this T cell receptor (beta chain) was found a few times. The sample originates from a study of glioma-infiltrating T cells. This CDR3 spans 15 amino acids. The V segment lost 1 base and the J segment 5 bases; nucleotides outside the gene matches: 3. Germline V gives CDR1 LGHDT, CDR2 YNNKEL (reference sequence). Amplification of TCR alpha and beta CDR3 regions from RNA used iRepertoire nested multiplex PCR. TCRdb re-called the multiplex PCR reads through MiXCR, storing one row per CDR3 protein. The data show 300,000 to 450,000 distinct CDR3 sequences, roughly two fifths seen once. This clonotype originated in a human donor with low-grade glioma or glioblastoma, undergoing nonglioma brain surgery, or in good health (not recorded which). This chain joins TRBV3-1 and TRBJ2-1; 9 bases line up with TRBD1. The sample consisted of glioma tissue, nonneoplastic brain tissue, or PBMCs (not recorded which). This chain's CDR3 is CASSQGTGAHNEQFF. CDR3 coding DNA: TGTGCCAGCAGCCAAGGGACAGGGGCCCACAATGAGCAGTTCTTC.